Listed here is a single T cell receptor beta chain. The antigen is unknown. The sample belongs to a study of T cell clusters in autoimmune cytopenias. Germline V lookup: CDR1 SGHTA, CDR2 FQGNSA. The CDR3 totals 17 residues. Each sample's input was 200 to 300 ng genomic DNA, 30,000 to 45,000 genome equivalents. One tube held mixed TRB-A and TRB-B primer pools for touch-down PCR. Reprocessing the multiplex PCR reads, TCRdb reports a single entry for every CDR3 protein and omits DNA. There are approximately 6,400 distinct CDR3 sequences in the sample, with around 20% held by the top ten. General study points: Clustering suggested that physiological T cell clusters were missing in primary autoimmune cytopenia patients. The T cell clusters were defined only in silico, without experimental functional validation. Healthy donors had about 2.8-fold more exclusive TRB clusters than active autoimmune hepatitis patients.

This chain uses TRBV7-2 with TRBJ2-2; the D call from TCRdb, TRBD1, cannot be confirmed without DNA. Specimen: peripheral blood. The receptor's source is a human donor with an autoimmune cytopenia or autoimmune hepatitis (not recorded which). The CDR3 here is CASSLRGGAFGTGELFF.